These T cell receptor beta chains were read from a single sample in a study of shared clonotypes between healthy human individuals. The protocol was immunoSEQ multiplex PCR, while the TCRdb copy is restricted to in-frame clones and leaves out a portion. The sample records 2 million to 2.5 million clones, roughly 90% being singletons. The specimen was naive CD4+ T cells from PBMCs. Receptors originate from a man aged 18 to 29 in good health. Some clones in this sample may be carry-over from other donors' samples. Each CDR3 is given with its conserved first and last residue. D genes are given only for firm matches. Not all rows give a size; the values are once, few, many and, for expanded clones, a class.

CDR3aa: CASSYRVNTEAFF
CDR3nt: TGTGCCAGCAGCTACAGGGTTAACACTGAAGCTTTCTTT
v_gene: TRBV7-2
abundance: NA
d_gene: NA
j_gene: TRBJ1-1

CDR3aa: CASSRQLPYGYTF
CDR3nt: TGTGCCAGCAGCCGACAGCTACCCTATGGCTACACCTTC
v_gene: TRBV2
abundance: NA
d_gene: NA
j_gene: TRBJ1-2

CDR3aa: CASSLADRPNIQYF
CDR3nt: TGTGCCAGCAGCTTAGCCGACAGGCCAAACATTCAGTACTTC
v_gene: TRBV7-9
abundance: NA
d_gene: NA
j_gene: TRBJ2-4

CDR3aa: CSASAGTRIF
CDR3nt: TGCAGTGCTAGTGCCGGGACTAGAATCTTC
v_gene: TRBV20-1
abundance: once
d_gene: TRBD2
j_gene: TRBJ2-1

CDR3aa: CASSSPGGRGELFF
CDR3nt: TGTGCCAGCAGTTCCCCGGGGGGGCGCGGGGAGCTGTTTTTT
v_gene: TRBV6-6
abundance: NA
d_gene: TRBD2
j_gene: TRBJ2-2

CDR3aa: CASSPRGAGAEQYF
CDR3nt: TGTGCCAGCTCACCACGGGGGGCGGGCGCCGAGCAGTACTTC
v_gene: TRBV18
abundance: NA
d_gene: NA
j_gene: TRBJ2-7

CDR3aa: CASSQAARGAEKLFF
CDR3nt: TGCGCCAGCAGCCAAGCGGCGCGAGGCGCTGAAAAACTGTTTTTT
v_gene: TRBV4-3
abundance: NA
d_gene: NA
j_gene: TRBJ1-4

CDR3aa: CASSERKLEQYF
CDR3nt: TGTGCCAGCAGTGAGCGGAAGCTCGAGCAGTACTTC
v_gene: TRBV6-1
abundance: NA
d_gene: NA
j_gene: TRBJ2-7

CDR3aa: CASSRLPGPDEKLFF
CDR3nt: TGCGCCAGCAGCCGACTGCCCGGACCAGATGAAAAACTGTTTTTT
v_gene: TRBV4-1
abundance: NA
d_gene: NA
j_gene: TRBJ1-4

CDR3aa: CASSQTGLTGELFF
CDR3nt: TGCGCCAGCAGTCAGACAGGGCTCACCGGGGAGCTGTTTTTT
v_gene: TRBV5-1
abundance: once
d_gene: TRBD1
j_gene: TRBJ2-2

CDR3aa: CASTPPGLAGSVNEQFF
CDR3nt: TGTGCCAGCACCCCGCCGGGACTAGCGGGATCCGTCAATGAGCAGTTCTTC
v_gene: TRBV27
abundance: NA
d_gene: TRBD2
j_gene: TRBJ2-1

CDR3aa: CASNQGVAGANVLTF
CDR3nt: TGCGCCAGCAACCAGGGGGTGGCTGGGGCCAACGTCCTGACTTTC
v_gene: TRBV5-1
abundance: NA
d_gene: TRBD1
j_gene: TRBJ2-6

CDR3aa: CASSAGLAGYNEQFF
CDR3nt: TGTGCCAGCAGCGCCGGACTAGCGGGTTACAATGAGCAGTTCTTC
v_gene: TRBV9
abundance: NA
d_gene: TRBD2
j_gene: TRBJ2-1

CDR3aa: CAWSPWNTEAFF
CDR3nt: TGTGCCTGGAGTCCCTGGAACACTGAAGCTTTCTTT
v_gene: TRBV30
abundance: NA
d_gene: NA
j_gene: TRBJ1-1

CDR3aa: CASSLESGVETQYF
CDR3nt: TGTGCCAGCAGCTTAGAGTCAGGGGTGGAGACCCAGTACTTC
v_gene: TRBV7-2
abundance: NA
d_gene: NA
j_gene: TRBJ2-5

CDR3aa: CASSYSKGGTGELFF
CDR3nt: TGTGCCAGCAGTTACTCGAAGGGTGGGACCGGGGAGCTGTTTTTT
v_gene: TRBV6-6
abundance: NA
d_gene: NA
j_gene: TRBJ2-2

CDR3aa: CASSFGQATDTQYF
CDR3nt: TGCGCCAGCAGCTTCGGACAGGCCACAGATACGCAGTATTTT
v_gene: TRBV5-1
abundance: NA
d_gene: TRBD1
j_gene: TRBJ2-3

CDR3aa: CASSYRAGTDTQYF
CDR3nt: TGTGCCAGCAGCTACAGGGCTGGCACAGATACGCAGTATTTT
v_gene: TRBV5-6
abundance: NA
d_gene: NA
j_gene: TRBJ2-3

CDR3aa: CASRSSTTGIPQHF
CDR3nt: TGTGCCAGTCGGTCATCCACGACAGGGATCCCCCAGCATTTT
v_gene: TRBV19
abundance: NA
d_gene: TRBD1
j_gene: TRBJ1-5

CDR3aa: CASSESGPFAGNTIYF
CDR3nt: TGTGCCAGCAGTGAATCGGGACCCTTCGCTGGAAACACCATATATTTT
v_gene: TRBV25-1
abundance: once
d_gene: NA
j_gene: TRBJ1-3

CDR3aa: CASSQAFVRTEAFF
CDR3nt: TGCGCCAGCAGCCAAGCCTTCGTGAGGACTGAAGCTTTCTTT
v_gene: TRBV4-3
abundance: NA
d_gene: NA
j_gene: TRBJ1-1

CDR3aa: CASRPKADEQFF
CDR3nt: TGTGCAAGTCGCCCGAAAGCCGATGAGCAGTTCTTC
v_gene: TRBV12-2
abundance: NA
d_gene: NA
j_gene: TRBJ2-1

CDR3aa: CASIPGGGRARTGELFF
CDR3nt: TGTGCCAGCATCCCGGGTGGCGGGAGGGCCCGGACCGGGGAGCTGTTTTTT
v_gene: TRBV2
abundance: NA
d_gene: TRBD2
j_gene: TRBJ2-2

CDR3aa: CASSPTVNTEAFF
CDR3nt: TGTGCCAGCAGTCCCACGGTGAACACTGAAGCTTTCTTT
v_gene: TRBV28
abundance: NA
d_gene: NA
j_gene: TRBJ1-1

CDR3aa: CASSFRDEAFF
CDR3nt: TGTGCCAGCAGCTTCAGGGATGAAGCTTTCTTT
v_gene: TRBV5-6
abundance: NA
d_gene: NA
j_gene: TRBJ1-1

CDR3aa: CASKGGASGNQPQHF
CDR3nt: TGTGCCAGCAAGGGCGGGGCGAGTGGCAATCAGCCCCAGCATTTT
v_gene: TRBV6-1
abundance: NA
d_gene: NA
j_gene: TRBJ1-5

CDR3aa: CASSGQARGTGELFF
CDR3nt: TGTGCCAGTAGCGGACAGGCCCGGGGCACCGGGGAGCTGTTTTTT
v_gene: TRBV19
abundance: NA
d_gene: TRBD1
j_gene: TRBJ2-2

CDR3aa: CASSRGDGLAGGNTQYF
CDR3nt: TGCGCCAGCAGCAGGGGGGACGGACTAGCGGGAGGAAATACGCAGTATTTT
v_gene: TRBV5-1
abundance: NA
d_gene: TRBD2
j_gene: TRBJ2-3

CDR3aa: CASSFYGPSPEAFF
CDR3nt: TGTGCCAGCAGCTTTTATGGGCCAAGCCCGGAAGCTTTCTTT
v_gene: TRBV7-9
abundance: NA
d_gene: NA
j_gene: TRBJ1-1

CDR3aa: CASSYSGGTVYGYTF
CDR3nt: TGTGCCAGCAGTTACTCGGGGGGGACGGTCTATGGCTACACCTTC
v_gene: TRBV6-5
abundance: NA
d_gene: NA
j_gene: TRBJ1-2

CDR3aa: CATSIDPDRPQHF
CDR3nt: TGTGCCACCAGTATCGACCCAGATCGGCCCCAGCATTTT
v_gene: TRBV15
abundance: NA
d_gene: NA
j_gene: TRBJ1-5

CDR3aa: CASSAVGQSGYTF
CDR3nt: TGTGCCAGCAGTGCCGTAGGACAGTCGGGCTACACCTTC
v_gene: TRBV6-1
abundance: NA
d_gene: NA
j_gene: TRBJ1-2

CDR3aa: CASSAHRNAFSRPQHF
CDR3nt: TGTGCCAGCAGTGCGCACAGGAACGCCTTCTCCCGGCCCCAGCATTTT
v_gene: TRBV28
abundance: once
d_gene: NA
j_gene: TRBJ1-5

CDR3aa: CASSSPGTGGHYEQYF
CDR3nt: TGTGCCAGCAGCTCGCCCGGGACAGGGGGGCACTACGAGCAGTACTTC
v_gene: TRBV28
abundance: once
d_gene: TRBD1
j_gene: TRBJ2-7

CDR3aa: CASTWGVSNQPQHF
CDR3nt: TGTGCCAGCACCTGGGGGGTCAGTAATCAGCCCCAGCATTTT
v_gene: TRBV28
abundance: NA
d_gene: NA
j_gene: TRBJ1-5

CDR3aa: CASGRYREETQYF
CDR3nt: TGTGCCAGTGGCCGTTACAGAGAAGAGACCCAGTACTTC
v_gene: TRBV19
abundance: few
d_gene: NA
j_gene: TRBJ2-5

CDR3aa: CASSEGGLSSYEQYF
CDR3nt: TGTGCCAGCAGCGAAGGGGGACTGAGCTCCTACGAGCAGTACTTC
v_gene: TRBV13
abundance: NA
d_gene: NA
j_gene: TRBJ2-7

CDR3aa: CASRTQTGKAYNEQFF
CDR3nt: TGTGCCAGCAGGACCCAGACAGGGAAGGCCTACAATGAGCAGTTCTTC
v_gene: TRBV6-6
abundance: NA
d_gene: TRBD1
j_gene: TRBJ2-1

CDR3aa: CATSRDRRRPEAQHF
CDR3nt: TGTGCCACCAGCAGAGACCGTAGACGTCCCGAGGCCCAGCATTTT
v_gene: TRBV15
abundance: NA
d_gene: NA
j_gene: TRBJ1-5

CDR3aa: CAISEGQDRSQPQHF
CDR3nt: TGTGCCATCAGTGAGGGACAGGACCGGAGTCAGCCCCAGCATTTT
v_gene: TRBV10-3
abundance: NA
d_gene: TRBD1
j_gene: TRBJ1-5

CDR3aa: CASSPPGGRKNEKLFF
CDR3nt: TGTGCCAGCAGCCCCCCGGGGGGACGCAAGAATGAAAAACTGTTTTTT
v_gene: TRBV7-8
abundance: NA
d_gene: NA
j_gene: TRBJ1-4

CDR3aa: CASSPGQDPYEQYF
CDR3nt: TGTGCCAGCAGTCCGGGACAGGACCCCTACGAGCAGTACTTC
v_gene: TRBV6-1
abundance: NA
d_gene: TRBD1
j_gene: TRBJ2-7

CDR3aa: CASSLTGGPAQYF
CDR3nt: TGTGCCAGCAGCTTAACCGGCGGCCCGGCGCAGTATTTT
v_gene: TRBV7-9
abundance: NA
d_gene: NA
j_gene: TRBJ2-3

CDR3aa: CASSSRGGGQPQHF
CDR3nt: TGCGCCAGCTCGTCCCGGGGGGGAGGTCAGCCCCAGCATTTT
v_gene: TRBV5-1
abundance: few
d_gene: NA
j_gene: TRBJ1-5

CDR3aa: CASGLGLSTDTQYF
CDR3nt: TGTGCTAGTGGTTTGGGCCTTAGTACAGATACGCAGTATTTT
v_gene: TRBV12-5
abundance: NA
d_gene: NA
j_gene: TRBJ2-3

CDR3aa: CASSFKGYEKLFF
CDR3nt: TGTGCCAGCAGTTTTAAGGGATACGAAAAACTGTTTTTT
v_gene: TRBV2
abundance: NA
d_gene: NA
j_gene: TRBJ1-4

CDR3aa: CASSSAGGPETQYF
CDR3nt: TGCGCCAGCAGTTCGGCCGGCGGGCCAGAGACCCAGTACTTC
v_gene: TRBV5-1
abundance: NA
d_gene: NA
j_gene: TRBJ2-5